One and the same sample provided the 15 T cell receptor beta chains below, sequenced in a study of T cell changes during pregnancy in multiple sclerosis. Data came from immunoSEQ multiplex PCR; TCRdb stores just in-frame clones and leaves some out. Of approximately 130,000 clones listed, around 95% are singletons. Sequenced here: peripheral blood, sampled after pregnancy. The receptor source for this set is a female donor with multiple sclerosis, enrolled in a pregnancy study.

The chain carries TRBV29-1 and TRBJ2-5; 7 bases map to TRBD2. Germline CDR1 is SQVTM and CDR2 is ANQGSEA. The CDR3 runs 13 residues. With 0 bases clipped from V and 4 bases from J, the junction kept 2 bases outside the gene matches. CDR3 loop: CSVEESGGETQYF. DNA of the CDR3: TGCAGCGTTGAAGAATCGGGGGGAGAGACCCAGTACTTC.

The chain recombines TRBV6-6 with TRBJ2-5, with TRBD1 matching over 12 bases. CDR1 and CDR2 (germline): MNHNY, SVGAGI (reference sequence). The CDR3 is 16 amino acids. V was clipped by 2 bases and J by 4 bases; unmatched bases: 5. CDR3 nucleotide sequence: TGTGCCAGCAGTTACAGGGGACAGGGGGCTAGAGAGACCCAGTACTTC. Translated, it gives CASSYRGQGARETQYF.

This chain connects TRBV29-1 to TRBJ2-4; D gene ambiguous. The CDR3 is made up of 12 amino acids. Per germline, CDR1 SQVTM and CDR2 ANQGSEA. The V gene lost 5 bases and the J gene lost 2 bases, with 7 bases spanning the gap. The CDR3 here is CSVSVTKNIQYF. Here the CDR3 DNA reads TGCAGCGTTTCGGTCACCAAAAACATTCAGTACTTC.

J is TRBJ2-7 and V is TRBV5-8; perhaps TRBD2 as D (5 bases). The CDR3 is 14 amino acids. The V end was cut by 4 bases, the J end by 1 base, with 12 bases between. Germline lookup yields CDR1 SGHTS and CDR2 YDEGEE. The CDR3 DNA follows: TGTGCCAGCAGCCACCGGACTCTATCCTACGAGCAGTACTTC. Its translation: CASSHRTLSYEQYF.

V usage is TRBV9 and J usage is TRBJ2-5; 10 bases map to TRBD2. Germline assignment: CDR1 SGDLS and CDR2 YYNGEE. The CDR3 extends over 14 amino acids. After removal of 3 bases from V and 4 bases from J, the junction contained 3 bases not matched to a gene. This CDR3 reads CASSGPSGRETQYF. Here the CDR3 DNA reads TGTGCCAGCAGCGGGCCTAGCGGGAGAGAGACCCAGTACTTC.

The V and J genes are TRBV9 and TRBJ2-1; TRBD2 might be the D (5 bases). With 0 bases removed from V and 3 bases from J, the gap between germline ends came to 13 bases. The CDR3 contains 16 residues. The germline V gene encodes CDR1 SGDLS and CDR2 YYNGEE. In DNA, the CDR3 is TGTGCCAGCAGCGTAGAGGTGGGAGTGTTCTACAATGAGCAGTTCTTC. Its translation: CASSVEVGVFYNEQFF.

V is TRBV5-1 and J is TRBJ2-3; the match to TRBD2 covers 9 bases. The germline gives CDR1 SGHRS, CDR2 YFSETQ. CDR3 length equals 15 residues. V lost 4 bases, J lost 2 bases, and 5 bases stayed unmatched. CDR3 sequence (DNA): TGCGCCAGCAGCGCTAGCGGGACGTACACAGATACGCAGTATTTT. Protein: CASSASGTYTDTQYF.

The chain links TRBV7-2 to TRBJ2-5; D not resolved. CDR1 is SGHTA, CDR2 FQGNSA, per germline. Between the trimmed V and J ends, which lost 5 bases and 1 base, there was a span of 11 bases. The CDR3 runs 14 residues. The CDR3 DNA reads TGTGCCAGCAGCCCCTGGCCCCTCCAAGAGACCCAGTACTTC. Amino acids: CASSPWPLQETQYF.

The count of this clone is one. The rearrangement uses TRBV19 and TRBJ2-7, with TRBD1 matching over 12 bases. Germline-derived CDR1 and CDR2 are LNHDA and SQIVND (reference sequence). Trimming cost V 3 bases and J 3 bases; bases outside gene matches: 21. The CDR3 length is 21 residues. The CDR3 coding sequence is TGTGCCAGTAGTATCCTACCCTACCGGGACAGGGGGCCCCTGACCGACTACGAGCAGTACTTC. Amino acids: CASSILPYRDRGPLTDYEQYF.

The chain carries TRBV6-5 and TRBJ2-3; 10 nucleotides line up with TRBD2. The V gene end was trimmed by 6 bases and the J gene end by 0 bases; junction bases not matched to a gene: 3. Germline values: CDR1 MNHEY, CDR2 SVGAGI. This CDR3 region has 15 residues. The CDR3 region is CASRLTSGSTDTQYF. The CDR3 DNA follows: TGTGCCAGCAGACTGACTAGCGGGAGCACAGATACGCAGTATTTT.

For the CDR3, the DNA is TGTGCCAGCAGCGCCATCCGGGACAGGAACAATGAGCAGTTCTTC. This gives the protein CASSAIRDRNNEQFF. The chain joins TRBV9 to TRBJ2-1, with 8 bases aligning to TRBD1. The CDR3 loop spans 15 amino acids. J gave up 5 bases and V 3 bases, and 7 bases lay outside the gene matches. Germline-derived CDR1 and CDR2 are SGDLS and YYNGEE.

V is TRBV27 and J is TRBJ2-3; TRBD2 matches 10 bases. The CDR3 contains 16 residues. V shed 5 bases, J shed 2 bases, and the junction held 7 bases outside the gene matches. Looked up from germline, CDR1 is MNHEY and CDR2 is SMNVEV (reference sequence). CDR3 coding DNA: TGTGCCAGCAGTCTAGTAAGCGGGAGGGCCACAGATACGCAGTATTTT. It specifies CASSLVSGRATDTQYF.

The chain uses TRBV4-1 and TRBJ2-1; 7 bases line up with TRBD2. CDR3 length: 15 amino acids. V gave up 3 bases and J gave up 2 bases; unmatched junction bases: 4. Germline V lookup: CDR1 MGHRA, CDR2 YSYEKL. This CDR3 reads CASSQERDPYNEQFF. The CDR3 DNA reads TGCGCCAGCAGCCAGGAGCGGGACCCCTACAATGAGCAGTTCTTC.

V is TRBV29-1 and J is TRBJ1-5; D possibly corresponds to TRBD1 (6 bases). V lost 6 bases and J 2 bases, leaving 11 bases between the germline ends. Germline assignment: CDR1 SQVTM and CDR2 ANQGSEA. This CDR3 has 13 residues. CDR3 region: CSVDPGGNQPQHF. CDR3 coding DNA: TGCAGCGTAGACCCAGGGGGCAATCAGCCCCAGCATTTT.

Only one count was recorded for this clone. The chain carries TRBV2 and TRBJ1-4, with a tentative D call TRBD1 (6 bases). The V gene lost 6 bases and the J gene lost 10 bases, with 15 bases spanning the gap. The CDR3 runs to 13 residues. Germline values: CDR1 SNHLY, CDR2 FYNNEI. CDR3 nucleotide sequence: TGTGCCAGCAGGGAAAGGACAGCGGCAAAACTGTTTTTT. The encoded protein is CASRERTAAKLFF.